These T cell receptor beta chains were read from a single sample in a study of shared clonotypes between healthy human individuals. The data were produced by immunoSEQ multiplex PCR, yet TCRdb's version contains in-frame clones alone and is incomplete. The sample shows almost 700,000 clones, about 91% of them seen only once. Sequenced: naive CD8+ T cells sorted from blood. The source is a man under 40 in good health. Each CDR3 is given with its conserved first and last residue. Each record gives: D gene, clone size, V gene, J gene, CDR3 protein, CDR3 DNA. The D gene is left open where the match is weak. Clone size is not always given. Where it is, it says once, few, many or a class for expanded clones.

TRBD2	-	TRBV6-5	TRBJ2-1	CASSISGDYNEQFF	TGTGCCAGCAGCATCAGCGGGGACTACAATGAGCAGTTCTTC
-	once	TRBV19	TRBJ2-1	CASSKVSGNEQFF	TGTGCCAGTAGTAAAGTTAGCGGCAATGAGCAGTTCTTC
TRBD1	-	TRBV5-1	TRBJ2-3	CASSLRQGLTDTQYF	TGCGCCAGCAGCTTGAGACAGGGGCTCACAGATACGCAGTATTTT
-	once	TRBV27	TRBJ2-1	CASSLSGSSSYNEQFF	TGTGCCAGCAGTTTATCAGGATCGAGCTCCTACAATGAGCAGTTCTTC
-	-	TRBV18	TRBJ2-1	CASSPPSRESYNEQFF	TGTGCCAGCTCACCCCCGAGCAGGGAATCCTACAATGAGCAGTTCTTC
-	-	TRBV6-1	TRBJ1-1	CASSDRIIKANTEAFF	TGTGCCAGCAGTGACAGGATAATAAAGGCGAACACTGAAGCTTTCTTT
-	once	TRBV27	TRBJ2-7	CASSFSTTYEQYF	TGTGCCAGCAGCTTCAGTACCACCTACGAGCAGTACTTC
TRBD2	many	TRBV10-2	TRBJ2-3	CASMSSSGRDTQYF	TGCGCCAGCATGTCGTCTAGCGGGAGGGATACGCAGTATTTT
-	-	TRBV19	TRBJ2-1	CASTFSGEQFF	TGTGCCAGTACCTTCTCTGGTGAGCAGTTCTTC
TRBD1	-	TRBV10-2	TRBJ2-7	CASSVGTGAYEQYF	TGCGCCAGCAGTGTGGGGACAGGGGCCTACGAGCAGTACTTC
-	-	TRBV11-2	TRBJ2-5	CASSLFIGKGEETQYF	TGTGCCAGCAGCTTATTTATCGGGAAAGGAGAAGAGACCCAGTACTTC
TRBD2	-	TRBV27	TRBJ2-1	CASSRLAGGFNEQFF	TGTGCCAGCAGCCGATTAGCGGGAGGGTTCAATGAGCAGTTCTTC
-	-	TRBV7-9	TRBJ2-2	CASSLGTAANTGELFF	TGTGCCAGCAGCCTGGGGACGGCCGCGAACACCGGGGAGCTGTTTTTT
-	-	TRBV7-9	TRBJ2-3	CASSYDYTDTQYF	TGTGCCAGCAGCTATGACTACACAGATACGCAGTATTTT
TRBD1	-	TRBV28	TRBJ1-1	CASSRRPGTGTQEAFF	TGTGCCAGCAGCCGCAGACCCGGGACAGGGACCCAAGAAGCTTTCTTT
-	-	TRBV5-5	TRBJ2-1	CASSLDSYALNEQFF	TGTGCCAGCAGCTTGGACAGCTACGCTTTAAATGAGCAGTTCTTC
TRBD2	-	TRBV5-6	TRBJ2-1	CASSQGLAGIFEQFF	TGTGCCAGCAGCCAGGGACTAGCGGGAATTTTCGAGCAGTTCTTC
TRBD2	-	TRBV6-5	TRBJ2-1	CASSYGGGRSYNEQFF	TGTGCCAGCAGTTACGGAGGCGGGAGAAGCTACAATGAGCAGTTCTTC
TRBD2	-	TRBV9	TRBJ2-2	CASSVVSGIDTGELFF	TGTGCCAGCAGCGTAGTTAGCGGGATCGACACCGGGGAGCTGTTTTTT
-	-	TRBV14	TRBJ2-3	CASSASSDAGPTDTQYF	TGTGCCAGCAGCGCCTCATCTGACGCGGGCCCCACGGATACGCAGTATTTT
-	once	TRBV2	TRBJ1-5	CASSDWEAGMYGNQPQHF	TGTGCCAGCAGTGATTGGGAGGCAGGGATGTACGGCAATCAGCCCCAGCATTTT
-	-	TRBV9	TRBJ1-1	CASSAERGTEAFF	TGTGCCAGCAGCGCTGAAAGGGGTACTGAAGCTTTCTTT
-	-	TRBV21-1	TRBJ2-2	CASEVCGTGELFF	TGTGCCAGCGAAGTTTGTGGGACCGGGGAGCTGTTTTTT
-	-	TRBV9	TRBJ1-1	CASSVGGQLMNTEAFF	TGTGCCAGCAGCGTAGGAGGACAGCTCATGAACACTGAAGCTTTCTTT
TRBD2	-	TRBV7-9	TRBJ2-2	CASSPNLLGGTNTGELFF	TGTGCCAGCAGCCCGAATCTATTGGGGGGGACGAACACCGGGGAGCTGTTTTTT
-	-	TRBV12-2	TRBJ2-1	CASRLRPNGARQGSYNEQFF	TGTGCAAGTCGCTTAAGGCCCAATGGGGCGAGGCAGGGCTCCTACAATGAGCAGTTCTTC
TRBD2	-	TRBV9	TRBJ2-3	CASSPPAGYTDTQYF	TGTGCCAGCAGCCCCCCAGCGGGATACACAGATACGCAGTATTTT
TRBD2	-	TRBV5-1	TRBJ2-1	CASSGIEWEFNEQFF	TGCGCCAGTAGCGGGATTGAGTGGGAGTTCAATGAGCAGTTCTTC
TRBD2	once	TRBV10-3	TRBJ2-3	CAISGHVGSGTDTQYF	TGTGCCATCAGTGGTCACGTAGGTAGCGGGACAGATACGCAGTATTTT